This entry features one TCR beta chain sequence. Its antigen is not yet known. Qualities for individual bases were not recorded, and no much larger clone is one base off. Library preparation employed the immunoSEQ multiplex PCR assay. Alongside multiparametric flow cytometry, deep sequencing of rearranged TCR beta loci was used to profile the T cell repertoires. TCRdb provides this immuneACCESS table in a form limited to in-frame rearrangements. Some clones are lacking; in checked studies, under half of them reflect an unresolved V gene, and why the rest are absent is not known. The sample includes more than 25,000 clones, with about nine tenths observed a single time. Of the sample, about 50% is held by the ten largest clones. Trimming at the junction amounts to 4 bases on V and 2 bases on J, and the germline ends lie 18 bases apart. Reading the germline V gene gives CDR1 SGDLS and CDR2 YYNGEE. From cysteine to phenylalanine, the CDR3 is 16 amino acids long. Just the 48-base CDR3 DNA is kept, in frame starting at base 1.

The data originate from a study of lymphopenia after photon versus proton radiotherapy (dated 2019 in TCRdb). Regarding the study in general: The immunological effects of photon versus proton radiation therapy were compared in patients with gastrointestinal tumors who developed high-grade lymphopenia. The study was designed to characterize how the impact on the immune system differs between the two radiation modalities. A cohort of some 19 patients with gastrointestinal tumors who received either photon or proton therapy and subsequently developed lymphopenia was included. Beyond this particular receptor, the publication reports: After the lymphocyte count nadir, repertoires from photon-treated patients showed oligoclonal expansion, particularly of CD8+ Temra cells, and this expansion drove the decline in diversity. Across the cohort, an inverse correlation was found between a larger post-nadir drop in TCR diversity and overall survival time among patients who died. During treatment, patients who received proton therapy stayed relatively stable, whereas patients who received photon therapy lost naive T cells and TCR diversity and gained effector/memory populations. The survival association was examined only in patients who died, and the authors described better survival with proton therapy as a possibility, not as a demonstrated result.

The TCR was taken from a woman aged 55 to 70 with cholangiocarcinoma. Some clones in this sample may be carry-over from other donors' samples. Material: peripheral blood, obtained from a patient treated with proton-based radiotherapy. The chain is assembled from TRBV9 and TRBJ2-5, with TRBD1 perhaps the D gene, on 6 matching bases. The nucleotide sequence reads as follows: TGTGCCAGCAGCCCCCCCAGGGGCGCTTCTCAAGAGACCCAGTACTTC. This is translated as CASSPPRGASQETQYF. The full variable domain, completed from the reference TRBV9 and TRBJ2-5 proteins outside the CDR3, reads DSGVTQTPKHLITATGQRVTLRCSPRSGDLSVYWYQQSLDQGLQFLIQYYNGEERAKGNILERFSAQQFPDLHSELNLSSLELGDSALYFCASSPPRGASQETQYFGPGTRLLVL.